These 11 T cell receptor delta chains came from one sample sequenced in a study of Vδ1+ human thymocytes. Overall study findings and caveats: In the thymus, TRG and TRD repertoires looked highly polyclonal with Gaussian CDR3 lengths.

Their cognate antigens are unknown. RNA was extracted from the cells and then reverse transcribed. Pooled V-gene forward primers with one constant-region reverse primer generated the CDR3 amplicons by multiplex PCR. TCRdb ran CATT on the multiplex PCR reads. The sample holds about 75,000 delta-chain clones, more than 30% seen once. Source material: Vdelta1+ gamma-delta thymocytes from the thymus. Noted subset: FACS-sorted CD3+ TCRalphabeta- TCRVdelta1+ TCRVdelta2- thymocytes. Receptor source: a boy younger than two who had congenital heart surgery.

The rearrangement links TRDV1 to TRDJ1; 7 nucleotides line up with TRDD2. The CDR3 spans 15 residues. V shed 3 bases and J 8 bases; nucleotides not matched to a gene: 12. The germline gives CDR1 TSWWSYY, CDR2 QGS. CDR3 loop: CALGDPSSLTPKLIF. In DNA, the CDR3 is TGTGCTCTTGGGGACCCTTCCTCCCTCACCCCGAAACTCATCTTT.

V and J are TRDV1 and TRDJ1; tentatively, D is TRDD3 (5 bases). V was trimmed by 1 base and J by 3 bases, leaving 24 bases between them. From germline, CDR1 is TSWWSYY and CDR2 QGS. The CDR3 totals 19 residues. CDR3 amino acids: CALGERLRPGPVPSDKLIF. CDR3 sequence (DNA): TGTGCTCTTGGGGAACGGCTTAGACCTGGGCCCGTACCTTCCGATAAACTCATCTTT.

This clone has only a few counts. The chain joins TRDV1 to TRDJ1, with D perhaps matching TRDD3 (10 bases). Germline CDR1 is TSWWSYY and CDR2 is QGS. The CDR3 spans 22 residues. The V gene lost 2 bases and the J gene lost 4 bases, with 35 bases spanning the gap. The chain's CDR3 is CALGEYLLPTYWGISRRDKLIF. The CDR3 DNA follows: TGTGCTCTTGGGGAATACCTCCTTCCTACATACTGGGGGATCTCGAGGCGCGATAAACTCATCTTT.

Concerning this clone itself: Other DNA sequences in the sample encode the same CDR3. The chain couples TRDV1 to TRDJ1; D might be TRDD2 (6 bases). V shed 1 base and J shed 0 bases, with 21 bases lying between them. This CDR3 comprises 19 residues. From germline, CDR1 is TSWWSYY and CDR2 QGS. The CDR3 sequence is CALGERGFLHLPHTDKLIF. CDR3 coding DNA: TGTGCTCTTGGGGAACGAGGCTTCCTCCATCTCCCACACACCGATAAACTCATCTTT.

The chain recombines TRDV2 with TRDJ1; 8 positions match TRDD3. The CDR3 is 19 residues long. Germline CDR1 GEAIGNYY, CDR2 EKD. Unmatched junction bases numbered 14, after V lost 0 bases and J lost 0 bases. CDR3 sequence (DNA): TGTGCCTGTGACACCGAGATAGGACTGGGGGTTTCGTACACCGATAAACTCATCTTT. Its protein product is CACDTEIGLGVSYTDKLIF.

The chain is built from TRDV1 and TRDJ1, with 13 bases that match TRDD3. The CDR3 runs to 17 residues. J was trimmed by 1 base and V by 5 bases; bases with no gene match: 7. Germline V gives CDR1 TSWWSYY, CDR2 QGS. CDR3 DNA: TGTGCTCTTGGGCAAAAGTACTGGGGGATACGCACCGATAAACTCATCTTT. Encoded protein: CALGQKYWGIRTDKLIF.

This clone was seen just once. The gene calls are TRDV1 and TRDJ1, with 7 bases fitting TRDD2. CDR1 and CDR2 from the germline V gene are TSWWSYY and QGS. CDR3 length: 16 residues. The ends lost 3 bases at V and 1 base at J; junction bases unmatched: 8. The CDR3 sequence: CALGELNLPPTDKLIF. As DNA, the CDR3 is TGTGCTCTTGGGGAGCTTAACCTTCCTCCCACCGATAAACTCATCTTT.

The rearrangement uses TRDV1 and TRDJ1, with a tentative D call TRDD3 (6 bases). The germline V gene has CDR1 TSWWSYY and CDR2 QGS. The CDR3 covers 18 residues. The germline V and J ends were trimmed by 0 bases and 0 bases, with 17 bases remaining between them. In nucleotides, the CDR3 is TGTGCTCTTGGGGAACTTGGGGGCCTTCGGGGGAACACCGATAAACTCATCTTT. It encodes CALGELGGLRGNTDKLIF.

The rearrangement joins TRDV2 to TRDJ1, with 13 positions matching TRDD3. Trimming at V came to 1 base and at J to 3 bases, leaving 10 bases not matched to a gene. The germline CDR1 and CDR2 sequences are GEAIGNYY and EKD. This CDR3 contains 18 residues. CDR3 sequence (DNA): TGTGCCTGTGACACTGGACTGGGGGATACGCAAAGGGCCGATAAACTCATCTTT. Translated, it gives CACDTGLGDTQRADKLIF.

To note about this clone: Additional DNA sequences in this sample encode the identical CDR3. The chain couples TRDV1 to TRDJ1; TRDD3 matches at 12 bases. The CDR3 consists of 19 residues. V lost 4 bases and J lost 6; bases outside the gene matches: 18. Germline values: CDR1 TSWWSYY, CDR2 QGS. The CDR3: CALGAFTGGYSRGHHKLIF. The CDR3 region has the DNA TGTGCTCTTGGGGCCTTTACTGGGGGATACTCCCGCGGGCACCATAAACTCATCTTT.

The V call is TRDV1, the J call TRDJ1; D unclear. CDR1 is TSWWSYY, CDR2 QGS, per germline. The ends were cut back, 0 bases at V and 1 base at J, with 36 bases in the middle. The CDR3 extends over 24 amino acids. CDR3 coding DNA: TGTGCTCTTGGGGAACTGATCAGGTTTCGCGGCCTCTTCAGCACTACTGCTTTCACCGATAAACTCATCTTT. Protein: CALGELIRFRGLFSTTAFTDKLIF.